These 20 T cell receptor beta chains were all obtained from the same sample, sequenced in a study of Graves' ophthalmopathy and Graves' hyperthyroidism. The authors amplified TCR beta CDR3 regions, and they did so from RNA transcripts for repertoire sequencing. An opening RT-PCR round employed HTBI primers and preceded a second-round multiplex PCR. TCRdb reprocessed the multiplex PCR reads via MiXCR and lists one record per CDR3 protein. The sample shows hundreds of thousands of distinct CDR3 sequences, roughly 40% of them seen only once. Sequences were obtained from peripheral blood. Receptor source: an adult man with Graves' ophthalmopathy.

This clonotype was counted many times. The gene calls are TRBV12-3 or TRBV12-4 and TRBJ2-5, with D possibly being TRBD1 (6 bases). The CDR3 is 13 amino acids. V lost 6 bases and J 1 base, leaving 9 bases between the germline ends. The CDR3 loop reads CASRRDTQETQYF. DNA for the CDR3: TGTGCCAGCAGACGGGACACCCAAGAGACCCAGTACTTC.

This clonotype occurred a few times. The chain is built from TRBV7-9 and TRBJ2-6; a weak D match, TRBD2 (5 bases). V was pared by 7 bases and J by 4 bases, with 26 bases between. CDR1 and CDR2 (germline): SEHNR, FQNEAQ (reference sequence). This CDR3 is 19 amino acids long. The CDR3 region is CASKSYARVLSPGANVLTF. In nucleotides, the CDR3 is TGTGCCAGCAAATCTTACGCGCGGGTCTTGTCGCCGGGGGCCAACGTCCTGACTTTC.

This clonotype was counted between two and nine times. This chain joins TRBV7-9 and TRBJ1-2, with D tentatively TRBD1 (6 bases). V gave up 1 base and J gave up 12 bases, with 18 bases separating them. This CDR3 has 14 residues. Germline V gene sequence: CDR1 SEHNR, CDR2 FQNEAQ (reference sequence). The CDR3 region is CASSLGEVGGLNTF. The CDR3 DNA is TGTGCCAGCAGCTTAGGGGAAGTAGGGGGGCTCAACACCTTC.

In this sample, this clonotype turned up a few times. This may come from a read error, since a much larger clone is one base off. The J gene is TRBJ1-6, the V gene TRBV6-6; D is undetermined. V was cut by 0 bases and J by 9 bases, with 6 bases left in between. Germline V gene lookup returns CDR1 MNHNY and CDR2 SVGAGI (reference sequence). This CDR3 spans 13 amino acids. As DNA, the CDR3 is TGTGCCAGCAGTTACTCGATTACTTCACCCCTCCACTTT. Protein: CASSYSITSPLHF.

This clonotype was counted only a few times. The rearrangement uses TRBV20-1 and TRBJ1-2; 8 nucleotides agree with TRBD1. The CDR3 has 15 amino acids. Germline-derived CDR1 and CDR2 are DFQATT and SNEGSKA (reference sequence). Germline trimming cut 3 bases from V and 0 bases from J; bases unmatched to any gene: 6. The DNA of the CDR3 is TGCAGTGCTAGCCGCGAGGACAGGGCTAACTATGGCTACACCTTC. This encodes CSASREDRANYGYTF.

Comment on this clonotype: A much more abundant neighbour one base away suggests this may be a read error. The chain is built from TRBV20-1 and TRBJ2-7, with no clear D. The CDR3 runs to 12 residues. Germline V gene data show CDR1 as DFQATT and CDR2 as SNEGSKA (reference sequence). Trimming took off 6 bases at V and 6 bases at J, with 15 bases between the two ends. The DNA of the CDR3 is TGCAGTGCCAATGCCCCCTCCCTCGAGCAGTACTTC. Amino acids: CSANAPSLEQYF.

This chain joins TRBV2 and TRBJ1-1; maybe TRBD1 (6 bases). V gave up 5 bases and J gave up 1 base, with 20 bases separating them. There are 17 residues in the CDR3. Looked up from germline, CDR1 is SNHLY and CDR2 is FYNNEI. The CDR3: CASSLSRARQANTEAFF. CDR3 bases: TGTGCCAGCAGTTTAAGCAGGGCCCGACAGGCGAACACTGAAGCTTTCTTT.

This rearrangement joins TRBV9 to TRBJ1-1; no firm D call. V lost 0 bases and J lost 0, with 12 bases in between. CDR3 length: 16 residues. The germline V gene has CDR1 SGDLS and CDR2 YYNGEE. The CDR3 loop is CASSVAEKGLNTEAFF. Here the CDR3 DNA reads TGTGCCAGCAGCGTAGCGGAGAAGGGCTTGAACACTGAAGCTTTCTTT.

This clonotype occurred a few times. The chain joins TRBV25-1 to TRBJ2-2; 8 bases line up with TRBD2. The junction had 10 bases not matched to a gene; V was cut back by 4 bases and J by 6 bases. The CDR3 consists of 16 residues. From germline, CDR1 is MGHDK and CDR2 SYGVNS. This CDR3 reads CASSGPAGGRSGELFF. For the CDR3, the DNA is TGTGCCAGCAGTGGTCCGGCGGGGGGCCGTTCCGGGGAGCTGTTTTTT.

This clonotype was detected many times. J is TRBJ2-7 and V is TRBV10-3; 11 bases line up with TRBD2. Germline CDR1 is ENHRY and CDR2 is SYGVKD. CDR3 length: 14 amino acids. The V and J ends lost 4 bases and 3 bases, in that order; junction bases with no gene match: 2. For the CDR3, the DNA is TGTGCCATCAGTGGCCTAGCGGGAGGCTACGAGCAGTACTTC. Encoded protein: CAISGLAGGYEQYF.

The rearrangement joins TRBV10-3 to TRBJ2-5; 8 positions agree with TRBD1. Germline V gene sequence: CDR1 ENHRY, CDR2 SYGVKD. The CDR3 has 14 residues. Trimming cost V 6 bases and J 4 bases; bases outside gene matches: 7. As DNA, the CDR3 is TGTGCCATCAGGGACTCAGGGACAGGAGAGACCCAGTACTTC. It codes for CAIRDSGTGETQYF.

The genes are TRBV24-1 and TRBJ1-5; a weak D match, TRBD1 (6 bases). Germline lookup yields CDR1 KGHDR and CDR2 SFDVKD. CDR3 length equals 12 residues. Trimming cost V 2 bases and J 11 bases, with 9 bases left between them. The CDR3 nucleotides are TGTGCCACCAGTGATTCAAGACAGGCCCAGCATTTT. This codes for CATSDSRQAQHF.

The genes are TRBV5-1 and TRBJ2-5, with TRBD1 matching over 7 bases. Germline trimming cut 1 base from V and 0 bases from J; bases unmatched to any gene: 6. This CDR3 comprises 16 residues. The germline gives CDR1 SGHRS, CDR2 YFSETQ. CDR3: CASSLRGTEYQETQYF. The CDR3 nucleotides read TGCGCCAGCAGCTTGAGGGGGACAGAGTACCAAGAGACCCAGTACTTC. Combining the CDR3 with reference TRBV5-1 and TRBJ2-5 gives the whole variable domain KAGVTQTPRYLIKTRGQQVTLSCSPISGHRSVSWYQQTPGQGLQFLFEYFSETQRNKGNFPGRFSGRQFSNSRSEMNVSTLELGDSALYLCASSLRGTEYQETQYFGPGTRLLVL.

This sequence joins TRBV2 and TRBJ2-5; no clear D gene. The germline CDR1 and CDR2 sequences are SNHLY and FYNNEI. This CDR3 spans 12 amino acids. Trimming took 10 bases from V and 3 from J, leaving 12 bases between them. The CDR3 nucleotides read TGTGCCACCGGTTCGGTCAAAGAGACCCAGTACTTC. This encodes CATGSVKETQYF.

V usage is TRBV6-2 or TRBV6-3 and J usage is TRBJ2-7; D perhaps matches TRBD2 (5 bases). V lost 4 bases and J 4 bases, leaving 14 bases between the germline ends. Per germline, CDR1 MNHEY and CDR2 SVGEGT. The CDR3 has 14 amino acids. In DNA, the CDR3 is TGTGCCAGCAGTTCCCGCGAGCGGCAGTACGAGCAGTACTTC. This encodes CASSSRERQYEQYF.

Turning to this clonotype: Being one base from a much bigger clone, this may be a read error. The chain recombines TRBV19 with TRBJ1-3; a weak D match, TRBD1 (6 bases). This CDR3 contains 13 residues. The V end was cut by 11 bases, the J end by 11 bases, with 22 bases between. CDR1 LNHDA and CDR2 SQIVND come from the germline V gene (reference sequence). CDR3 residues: CAASQGPWNAIYF. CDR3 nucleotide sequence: TGTGCCGCGTCGCAGGGGCCTTGGAACGCCATATATTTT.

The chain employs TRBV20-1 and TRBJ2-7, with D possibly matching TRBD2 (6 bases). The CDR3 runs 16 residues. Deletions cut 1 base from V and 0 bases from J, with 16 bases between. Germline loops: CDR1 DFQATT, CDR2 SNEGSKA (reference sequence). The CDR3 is CSARVKPSDRSYEQYF. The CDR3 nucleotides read TGCAGTGCTAGAGTCAAACCTAGCGACCGCTCCTACGAGCAGTACTTC.

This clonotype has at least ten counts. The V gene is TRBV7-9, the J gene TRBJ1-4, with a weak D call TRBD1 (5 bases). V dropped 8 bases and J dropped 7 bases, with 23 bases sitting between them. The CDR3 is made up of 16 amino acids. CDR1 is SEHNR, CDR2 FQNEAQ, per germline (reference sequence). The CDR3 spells CASRPDPREGSEKLFF. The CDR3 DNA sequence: TGTGCCAGCCGTCCCGACCCCAGGGAAGGGAGTGAAAAACTGTTTTTT.

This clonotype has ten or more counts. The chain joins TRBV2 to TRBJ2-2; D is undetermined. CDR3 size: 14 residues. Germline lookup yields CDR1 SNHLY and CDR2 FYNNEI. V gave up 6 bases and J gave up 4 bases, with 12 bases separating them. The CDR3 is CASSHSLITGELFF. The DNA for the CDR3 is TGTGCCAGCAGCCACTCATTGATCACCGGGGAGCTGTTTTTT.

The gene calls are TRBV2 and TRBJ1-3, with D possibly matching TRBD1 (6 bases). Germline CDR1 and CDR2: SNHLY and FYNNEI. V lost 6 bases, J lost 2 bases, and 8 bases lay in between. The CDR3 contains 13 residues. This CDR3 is CASRQGTGNTIYF. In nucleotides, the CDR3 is TGTGCCAGCAGACAGGGAACTGGAAACACCATATATTTT.